One sample yielded the 28 T cell receptor beta chains listed below, sequenced in a study of T cells in Graves' hyperthyroidism and ophthalmopathy. TCR beta CDR3 region amplification was performed from RNA transcripts. An initial round of RT-PCR targeting the TCR CDR3 relied on the HTBI primer set. TCRdb passed the multiplex PCR reads through MiXCR, listing each CDR3 protein once. The sample yields some 250,000 distinct CDR3 sequences, roughly 15% seen once. The source material was blood. These receptors were taken from a woman in her 40s with Graves' hyperthyroidism that later progressed to Graves' ophthalmopathy.

This clonotype was found many times. The chain has TRBV15 and TRBJ1-4; D gene uncertain. V was trimmed by 0 bases and J by 0 bases, leaving 5 bases between them. The germline gives CDR1 LNHNV, CDR2 YYDKDF (reference sequence). The CDR3 sequence is 15 residues long. The CDR3 DNA reads as TGTGCCACCAGCAGAGAAGGGACAACTAATGAAAAACTGTTTTTT. As protein: CATSREGTTNEKLFF.

A note on this clonotype: This may come from a read error, since a much larger clone is one base off. This sequence joins TRBV3-1 and TRBJ2-2, with TRBD2 matching over 12 bases. The CDR3 has 17 amino acids. The germline V gene encodes CDR1 LGHDT and CDR2 YNNKEL (reference sequence). The CDR3 spells CASSQIWTSGKRGDLFF. For the CDR3, the DNA is TGTGCCAGCAGCCAGATCTGGACTAGCGGGAAGCGCGGGGACCTGTTTTTT.

This clonotype was detected a few times. V gene TRBV5-1 combines with J gene TRBJ2-7; 9 positions match TRBD1. Germline V gene data show CDR1 as SGHRS and CDR2 as YFSETQ. V gave up 6 bases and J gave up 6 bases; unmatched junction bases: 10. The CDR3 totals 14 residues. The CDR3 protein is CASKPPGQGPEQYF. The CDR3 region has the DNA TGCGCCAGCAAACCACCGGGACAGGGCCCCGAGCAGTACTTC.

This clonotype was counted many times. The chain links TRBV20-1 to TRBJ2-1; 10 bases match TRBD2. Germline V gene lookup returns CDR1 DFQATT and CDR2 SNEGSKA (reference sequence). The V and J ends lost 1 base and 1 base, in that order; junction bases with no gene match: 16. The CDR3 totals 20 residues. CDR3 nucleotides: TGCAGTGCTAGAGTCCCGGGACTAGCGAGAACTGACTTATCCTACAATGAGCAGTTCTTC. Translation: CSARVPGLARTDLSYNEQFF.

This clonotype was found many times. The chain couples TRBV2 to TRBJ2-1; TRBD2 aligns across 7 bases. Trimming removed 2 bases from V and 4 bases from J; junction bases left unmatched: 8. This CDR3 has 16 amino acids. Germline V gene data show CDR1 as SNHLY and CDR2 as FYNNEI. The DNA of the CDR3 is TGTGCCAGCAGTGAAATGGCTAGCGGCCCTTACAATGAGCAGTTCTTC. Translation: CASSEMASGPYNEQFF.

The table lists this clonotype with many counts. The rearrangement uses TRBV15 and TRBJ1-2, with 9 bases lining up with TRBD1. Germline CDR1 is LNHNV and CDR2 is YYDKDF (reference sequence). V was clipped by 0 bases and J by 7 bases; unmatched bases: 3. The CDR3 length is 14 residues. CDR3 in amino acids: CATSRDGQGPGYTF. DNA of the CDR3: TGTGCCACCAGCAGAGACGGACAGGGGCCTGGCTACACCTTC.

In its sample, this clonotype was seen many times. The gene calls are TRBV7-8 and TRBJ2-7; D not certain. Trimming removed 2 bases from V and 0 bases from J, with 5 bases in between. CDR3 size: 13 residues. The germline V gene has CDR1 SGHVS and CDR2 FQNEAQ. The CDR3 is CASSLYGSYEQYF. CDR3 sequence (DNA): TGTGCCAGCAGCTTATACGGCTCCTACGAGCAGTACTTC. The complete variable domain, with remaining parts taken from reference TRBV7-8 and TRBJ2-7, reads GAGVSQSPRYKVAKRGQDVALRCDPISGHVSLFWYQQALGQGPEFLTYFQNEAQLDKSGLPSDRFFAERPEGSVSTLKIQRTQQEDSAVYLCASSLYGSYEQYFGPGTRLTVT.

This clonotype was seen at least ten times. The chain employs TRBV7-9 and TRBJ2-7, with D possibly being TRBD2 (6 bases). From germline, CDR1 is SEHNR and CDR2 FQNEAQ (reference sequence). Trimming took off 0 bases at V and 5 bases at J, with 8 bases between the two ends. CDR3 size: 13 residues. CDR3: CASSLAGGDEQYF. The CDR3 DNA sequence: TGTGCCAGCAGCTTAGCGGGAGGAGACGAGCAGTACTTC.

Ten or more counts support this clonotype. CDR3 amino acids: CASSLWGGPYTEAFF. CDR3 coding DNA: TGTGCCAGCAGTTTATGGGGGGGCCCGTACACTGAAGCTTTCTTT. The chain has TRBV27 and TRBJ1-1, with D possibly matching TRBD1 (6 bases). CDR1 is MNHEY and CDR2 is SMNVEV in the germline V gene (reference sequence). Between the trimmed V and J ends, which lost 1 base and 3 bases, there was a span of 12 bases. CDR3 size: 15 residues.

This chain connects TRBV6-1 to TRBJ1-3; unclear D gene. Germline V gene lookup returns CDR1 MNHNS and CDR2 SASEGT. CDR3 length: 14 residues. Trimming stripped 6 bases from V and 4 bases from J, with 13 bases between. The CDR3 protein is CASRSLQRGNTIYF. The CDR3, as DNA: TGTGCCAGCAGATCATTACAGAGAGGAAACACCATATATTTT.

This clonotype was seen at least ten times. The chain employs TRBV30 and TRBJ2-7; D call uncertain. Germline V gene lookup returns CDR1 GTSNPN and CDR2 SVGIG (reference sequence). Trimming cost V 8 bases and J 0 bases, with 11 bases left between them. This CDR3 contains 12 residues. This chain's CDR3 is CAAKPASYEQYF. The CDR3 coding sequence is TGTGCCGCGAAACCGGCCTCCTACGAGCAGTACTTC.

The chain links TRBV9 to TRBJ2-2; TRBD2 matches 8 bases. V gave up 3 bases and J gave up 5 bases; unmatched junction bases: 6. This CDR3 region has 15 residues. Germline V gives CDR1 SGDLS, CDR2 YYNGEE. The CDR3 spells CASSAAGEVTGELFF. The DNA for the CDR3 is TGTGCCAGCAGCGCAGCGGGAGAGGTAACCGGGGAGCTGTTTTTT.

This clonotype was found many times. The chain couples TRBV2 to TRBJ2-5, with TRBD2 as a possible D gene (6 bases). The CDR3 consists of 13 residues. V lost 4 bases to trimming and J lost 4 bases, with 10 bases between them. Germline lookup yields CDR1 SNHLY and CDR2 FYNNEI. In DNA, the CDR3 is TGTGCCAGCAGTGGGCTAGCGAGAGAGACCCAGTACTTC. Translation: CASSGLARETQYF.

This clonotype has ten or more counts. This rearrangement joins TRBV10-3 to TRBJ2-2; D is undetermined. Deletions cut 5 bases from V and 1 base from J, with 8 bases between. This CDR3 is 14 amino acids long. CDR1 is ENHRY, CDR2 SYGVKD, per germline. The CDR3 loop is CAISRPLNTGELFF. The CDR3 bases are TGTGCCATCAGTCGACCTCTGAACACCGGGGAGCTGTTTTTT.

This clonotype was counted ten times or more. The chain employs TRBV20-1 and TRBJ2-7; a possible D gene is TRBD2 (6 bases). CDR1 DFQATT and CDR2 SNEGSKA come from the germline V gene (reference sequence). The CDR3 sequence is 14 residues long. Trimming took off 5 bases at V and 6 bases at J, with 20 bases between the two ends. The CDR3 region is CSAPQVGGDSEQYF. CDR3 nucleotide sequence: TGCAGTGCTCCTCAGGTCGGGGGAGACTCCGAGCAGTACTTC.

At least ten counts were recorded for this clonotype. The genes are TRBV19 and TRBJ2-7, with D possibly being TRBD2 (6 bases). Trimming took 5 bases from V and 0 from J, leaving 20 bases between them. The CDR3 extends over 17 amino acids. The germline V gene has CDR1 LNHDA and CDR2 SQIVND (reference sequence). Here the CDR3 DNA reads TGTGCCAGTAGTCGCGAAAGTGCGGGACTTAACTCCTACGAGCAGTACTTC. Translated: CASSRESAGLNSYEQYF.

The chain combines TRBV20-1 with TRBJ2-2, with 7 bases fitting TRBD2. The junction had 4 bases not matched to a gene; V was cut back by 6 bases and J by 0 bases. Per germline, CDR1 DFQATT and CDR2 SNEGSKA (reference sequence). The CDR3 sequence is 14 residues long. CDR3 protein: CSAWDYANTGELFF. CDR3 DNA: TGCAGTGCCTGGGACTACGCGAACACCGGGGAGCTGTTTTTT.

This clonotype was seen many times. The gene calls are TRBV28 and TRBJ1-5, with 8 nucleotides matching TRBD1. The germline V gene encodes CDR1 MDHEN and CDR2 SYDVKM. V lost 5 bases to trimming and J lost 0 bases; unmatched junction nucleotides: 15. The CDR3 runs to 19 residues. Here the CDR3 reads CASSPLPGTGSHSNQPQHF. DNA of the CDR3: TGTGCCAGCAGTCCCCTCCCCGGGACAGGTTCCCATAGCAATCAGCCCCAGCATTTT.

This clonotype was counted ten times or more. This chain joins TRBV20-1 and TRBJ1-1; D gene uncertain. The CDR3 length is 12 residues. The germline CDR1 and CDR2 sequences are DFQATT and SNEGSKA (reference sequence). V lost 0 bases and J lost 5, with 7 bases in between. The CDR3 nucleotides read TGCAGTGCTAGAGATCAGACGACTGAAGCTTTCTTT. Translated: CSARDQTTEAFF.

This clonotype was seen a handful of times. The J gene is TRBJ2-1, the V gene TRBV29-1; D is ambiguous. The CDR3 has 10 residues. CDR1 and CDR2 from the germline V gene are SQVTM and ANQGSEA. V dropped 4 bases and J dropped 9 bases, with 7 bases sitting between them. CDR3 bases: TGCAGCGTTGTGTATCGTGAGCAGTTCTTC. This codes for CSVVYREQFF.

This clonotype was observed many times. V and J are TRBV18 and TRBJ2-3; TRBD1 matches 8 bases. The junction had 7 bases not matched to a gene; V was cut back by 0 bases and J by 2 bases. The germline CDR1 and CDR2 sequences are KGHSH and LQKENI. The CDR3 has 17 residues. The CDR3: CASSPPAGGYVTDTQYF. CDR3 coding DNA: TGTGCCAGCTCACCACCGGCAGGGGGCTATGTCACAGATACGCAGTATTTT.

This clonotype was counted ten times or more. The rearrangement joins TRBV28 to TRBJ2-5; 7 bases agree with TRBD1. This CDR3 spans 14 amino acids. Losses at the gene ends were 6 bases for V and 2 bases for J; bases not matched to a gene: 6. Germline V gene sequence: CDR1 MDHEN, CDR2 SYDVKM. CDR3 sequence (DNA): TGTGCCAGCAGCTCAGGGACAGAGCAAGAGACCCAGTACTTC. This sequence encodes CASSSGTEQETQYF.

This clonotype was counted many times. V usage is TRBV6-1 and J usage is TRBJ2-7; TRBD2 matches at 11 bases. The CDR3 is 19 residues long. V was pared by 2 bases and J by 0 bases, with 12 bases of the junction left unmatched. From germline, CDR1 is MNHNS and CDR2 SASEGT. The CDR3 nucleotides are TGTGCCAGCAGTGAATTTAAGGGACCAACTAGCGGGAGCTCCTACGAGCAGTACTTC. As protein: CASSEFKGPTSGSSYEQYF.

This clonotype was picked up many times. V is TRBV2 and J is TRBJ2-1, with 12 bases identical to TRBD2. The germline V gene encodes CDR1 SNHLY and CDR2 FYNNEI. The junction had 1 base not matched to a gene; V was cut back by 1 base and J by 3 bases. This CDR3 has 16 amino acids. The CDR3 sequence: CASSEVTSGSYNEQFF. CDR3 DNA sequence: TGTGCCAGCAGTGAAGTGACTAGCGGGAGCTACAATGAGCAGTTCTTC.

The chain uses TRBV28 and TRBJ1-2; possible D gene TRBD1, 5 bases. V gave up 2 bases and J gave up 2 bases, with 9 bases separating them. CDR1 and CDR2 (germline): MDHEN, SYDVKM. This CDR3 is 14 amino acids long. CDR3 residues: CASSLGGFNYGYTF. Written as DNA, the CDR3 is TGTGCCAGCAGTTTAGGGGGATTCAACTATGGCTACACCTTC.

This clonotype occurred a few times. The CDR3 here is CASTGDYPYNEQFF. CDR3 nucleotides: TGTGCCAGCACCGGAGATTACCCCTACAATGAGCAGTTCTTC. The chain links TRBV7-9 to TRBJ2-1; D not resolved. CDR3 length: 14 amino acids. Looked up from germline, CDR1 is SEHNR and CDR2 is FQNEAQ (reference sequence). The V gene lost 7 bases and the J gene lost 2 bases, with 12 bases spanning the gap.

There are many counts of this clonotype. The rearrangement links TRBV10-3 to TRBJ2-1; 15 bases are shared with TRBD2. This CDR3 has 18 amino acids. Germline trimming cut 5 bases from V and 2 bases from J; bases unmatched to any gene: 7. The V gene's germline CDR1 is ENHRY and CDR2 SYGVKD. The CDR3: CAISSGTSGRITYNEQFF. In DNA, the CDR3 is TGTGCCATCAGTTCCGGGACTAGCGGGAGGATCACCTACAATGAGCAGTTCTTC.

This clonotype was counted many times. CDR3 sequence (DNA): TGTGCCAGCAGCTTATACATCGGACCAGGGCCGTATAGCAATCAGCCCCAGCATTTT. This encodes CASSLYIGPGPYSNQPQHF. The chain joins TRBV7-9 to TRBJ1-5; a possible D gene is TRBD1 (5 bases). V was trimmed by 2 bases and J by 0 bases, leaving 20 bases between them. The CDR3 extends over 19 amino acids. From germline, CDR1 is SEHNR and CDR2 FQNEAQ (reference sequence). Full variable domain (remainder filled in from reference TRBV7-9 and TRBJ1-5): DTGVSQNPRHKITKRGQNVTFRCDPISEHNRLYWYRQTLGQGPEFLTYFQNEAQLEKSRLLSDRFSAERPKGSFSTLEIQRTEQGDSAMYLCASSLYIGPGPYSNQPQHFGDGTRLSIL.